The present entry profiles one T cell receptor beta chain with its context. Antigen: not known. The CDR3 spans 16 residues. J was trimmed by 4 bases and V by 3 bases; bases with no gene match: 6. In germline, CDR1 is MDHEN, CDR2 SYDVKM. This entry belongs to a study of response to subunit inactivated influenza vaccine. Study-wide findings and caveats: Only a handful of new T cells, the authors suggested, are recruited with each seasonal influenza vaccination.

TCRdb fed the RT-PCR reads into MiXCR, producing one record per CDR3 protein. The sample holds 500,000 to 600,000 distinct CDR3 sequences; approximately 10% are singletons and the top ten take around 9.6%. The genes are TRBV28 and TRBJ2-1, with TRBD2 matching 10 bases. The source was PBMCs from blood, collected on the day of vaccination. This TCR was sampled from a middle-aged man who received an inactivated influenza vaccine. CDR3: CASSFPTSGFYNEQFF. As DNA, the CDR3 is TGTGCCAGCAGTTTCCCGACTAGCGGGTTTTACAATGAGCAGTTCTTC.